Listed below are T cell receptor beta chains from one sample, sequenced in a study of blood T cell repertoires in COVID-19. Measured with immunoSEQ multiplex PCR; TCRdb has only the in-frame clones, and not every one. The table shows about 100,000 clones, with 91% occurring only once. Sequenced input: peripheral blood. The receptors were sampled from a human donor in a cohort sampled during active COVID-19. Each CDR3 is given with its conserved first and last residue.

V	J	CDR3
TRBV21-1	TRBJ1-5	CASSAGGGCNQPQHF
TRBV28	TRBJ1-3	CASTSVGPFSESGNTIYF
TRBV15	TRBJ1-2	CATSRDRDSLYGYTF
TRBV6-5	TRBJ2-2	CASSYAGERTGELFF
TRBV4-3	TRBJ1-2	CASSPAYRDRAGYTF
TRBV7-2	TRBJ2-5	CASSLGWASGSGLETQYF
TRBV10-1	TRBJ2-1	CASSVSPSGNNEQFF
TRBV7-6	TRBJ2-5	CASSLEAAAEAQYF
TRBV19	TRBJ1-2	CASTFGTGIYGYTF
TRBV9	TRBJ2-7	CASSALAGVGTYEQYF
TRBV6-2/TRBV6-3	TRBJ2-3	CASSYSPSGKTDTQYF
TRBV29-1	TRBJ1-2	CSVGTGTNYGYTF
TRBV5-6	TRBJ1-2	CASSPRTEPYGYTF
TRBV6-5	TRBJ2-7	CASPPGQDSYEQYF
TRBV11-3	TRBJ1-5	CASSLVGGRPRNQPQHF
TRBV11-2	TRBJ2-1	CASSLEVAGGYNEQFF
TRBV6-2/TRBV6-3	TRBJ1-1	CASSYLQTNTEAFF
TRBV19	TRBJ2-7	CARRAWDLRYF
TRBV11-2	TRBJ1-1	CASGDRDTEAFF
TRBV6-5	TRBJ2-5	CASAREPSGAQYF
TRBV4-3	TRBJ1-1	CASSQDPVSTEAFF
TRBV23-1	TRBJ1-2	CASSQSTGGGYTF
TRBV11-3	TRBJ2-1	CASSLDSTLAAEQFF
TRBV19	TRBJ2-1	CASSIGRAYNEQFF
TRBV19	TRBJ2-1	CASTQGPRLNEQFF
TRBV7-3	TRBJ2-1	CASSLMARGGNYNEQFF
TRBV7-6	TRBJ2-5	CASSKGGTSGIDETQYF
TRBV7-2	TRBJ1-1	CASSLRPGGQTYTEAFF
TRBV6-5	TRBJ2-4	CASSYSLGDIQYF
TRBV19	TRBJ1-1	CASRRETNTEAFF
TRBV5-4	TRBJ2-1	CASSLDGSGRAVRSYNEQFF
TRBV29-1	TRBJ2-2	CSVEGASGNTGELFF
TRBV7-9	TRBJ2-1	CASSLIGGTSPYNEQFF
TRBV5-1	TRBJ2-7	CASSLGGRAQYEQYF
TRBV15	TRBJ2-3	CATSRVSTDTQYF
TRBV19	TRBJ2-3	CASSARADTQYF
TRBV3-1/TRBV3-2	TRBJ2-5	CASRGTSGRARETQYF
TRBV18	TRBJ2-2	CASSLTGQVNTGELFF
TRBV7-2	TRBJ2-5	CASSLERPGETQYF
TRBV13	TRBJ2-7	CASSFSGSGPLYEQYF
TRBV2	TRBJ2-5	CASSALRETQYF
TRBV9	TRBJ1-6	CASSFTGENSPLHF
TRBV5-6	TRBJ2-6	CASSFRDRVTSGANVLTF
TRBV2	TRBJ1-2	CASTLTVLNYGYTF
TRBV7-3	TRBJ2-5	CASSETSGGGETQYF
TRBV5-1	TRBJ2-1	CASSFVGGDEQFF
TRBV6-1	TRBJ1-3	CASGERQSAGNTIYF
TRBV5-6	TRBJ2-7	CASSSKPQSGTGSSEQYF
TRBV25-1	TRBJ2-1	CASSGPGLAGAYNEQFF
TRBV7-9	TRBJ2-3	CASSLTMDRGPDTQYF
TRBV6-6	TRBJ2-5	CASSYSASVQYF
TRBV6-1	TRBJ2-3	CASSGPNRASSTDTQYF
TRBV12-3/TRBV12-4	TRBJ2-5	CASSPLQETQYF
TRBV13	TRBJ1-2	CASSHRGREGNYGYTF
TRBV7-2	TRBJ2-5	CASSLKTGTKETQYF
TRBV28	TRBJ1-2	CASSFNGHLGYTF
TRBV5-4	TRBJ2-2	CASTSRTDNTGELFF
TRBV5-4	TRBJ2-1	CASSLRPGSSYNEQFF
TRBV7-3	TRBJ1-2	CASSLTSGYGYTF
TRBV9	TRBJ2-1	CASSVGTSSSYNEQFF